This paragraph covers one TCR beta chain sequence. Antigen specificity is unknown. The data originate from a study of CD8+ T cells in alopecia areata. Study at large: Treated patients took oral tofacitinib at 5 to 10 mg twice daily. Overall study findings and caveats: Shared TCR sequences were less clear between patients than in mice, possibly partly from HLA diversity. Normal skin's resident alphabeta T cells are also sequenced in scalp samples.

CDR1 is MNHEY, CDR2 SVGAGI, per germline. The CDR3 consists of 15 residues. Between the trimmed V and J ends, which lost 5 bases and 3 bases, there was a span of 13 bases. RNA, once extracted, was reverse transcribed into cDNA for use as the sequencing template. Sequenced by immunoSEQ multiplex PCR; TCRdb stores in-frame clones only, minus some. The sample lists about 250,000 clones, approximately 60% occurring once. Sample treatment: oral pan-JAK inhibitor, 5-10 mg twice daily. Lesional scalp punch biopsies and peripheral blood were collected from alopecia areata patients. V and J are TRBV6-5 and TRBJ1-4; D unclear. This TCR was sampled from a human donor with alopecia areata. The sample in question was CD4+ T cells sorted from blood, obtained at week 52, from a patient treated with tofacitinib. The CDR3 reads CASSRTSEANEKLFF. The CDR3 nucleotides read TGTGCCAGCAGTAGGACGTCGGAAGCTAATGAAAAACTGTTTTTT.